A selection of T cell receptor beta chains follows, all from one sample in a study of blood T cell repertoires in COVID-19. Here immunoSEQ multiplex PCR was the method, and the copy in TCRdb shows in-frame clones only, minus some. The table records over 35,000 clones, 65% to 85% of them present only once. The sequenced sample was peripheral blood. The receptors stem from a man aged 35 to 55 with active or convalescent COVID-19. The CDR3 runs from the conserved cysteine through the conserved F or W.

J: TRBJ1-1; V: TRBV11-2; CDR3: CASSSLLNTEAFF
J: TRBJ2-6; V: TRBV2; CDR3: CASRDRRVLGNSGANVLTF
J: TRBJ2-1; V: TRBV7-9; CDR3: CASSPGLAGADEQFF
J: TRBJ2-5; V: TRBV2; CDR3: CGTGLGLAETQYF
J: TRBJ2-7; V: TRBV5-1; CDR3: CASSLALSYEQYF
J: TRBJ1-2; V: TRBV14; CDR3: CASSQVNRVNGYTF
J: TRBJ2-5; V: TRBV14; CDR3: CASSQDTYQETQYF
J: TRBJ1-4; V: TRBV2; CDR3: CASSPDRLTNEKLFF
J: TRBJ1-2; V: TRBV27; CDR3: CASRVTGDSYGYTF
J: TRBJ2-5; V: TRBV15; CDR3: CATIRSGGAAETQYF
J: TRBJ1-2; V: TRBV6-6; CDR3: CASSLDTFYGYTF
J: TRBJ1-2; V: TRBV11-2; CDR3: CASSGTGGDGYTF
J: TRBJ2-7; V: TRBV19; CDR3: CASSTAAGDEQYF
J: TRBJ1-1; V: TRBV27; CDR3: CASSLGQTNTEAFF
J: TRBJ1-4; V: TRBV7-9; CDR3: CASSLTGTGLEKLFF
J: TRBJ2-2; V: TRBV2; CDR3: CARGTGNTGELFF
J: TRBJ2-1; V: TRBV28; CDR3: CASSSDPGLALNNEQFF
J: TRBJ2-7; V: TRBV30; CDR3: CAWSRDSSYEQYF
J: TRBJ2-7; V: TRBV7-9; CDR3: CASSPITGKRENEQYF
J: TRBJ2-5; V: TRBV7-7; CDR3: CASSLSGGALETQYF
J: TRBJ2-7; V: TRBV6-5; CDR3: CASSYSRTGLSEQYF
J: TRBJ1-5; V: TRBV28; CDR3: CASSLGGAGQPQHF
J: TRBJ1-1; V: TRBV4-1; CDR3: CASSQGGPANTEAFF
J: TRBJ2-1; V: TRBV30; CDR3: CATGVYNEQFF
J: TRBJ2-7; V: TRBV14; CDR3: CASSHAGPTSYEQYF
J: TRBJ2-7; V: TRBV24-1; CDR3: CATSRTGYEQYF
J: TRBJ2-3; V: TRBV9; CDR3: CASSGRTGADDTQYF
J: TRBJ1-1; V: TRBV30; CDR3: CAWSWTGGMYGEAFF
J: TRBJ2-2; V: TRBV7-9; CDR3: CASSLGTGGGTGELFF
J: TRBJ1-2; V: TRBV28; CDR3: CASSSQGGGGYTF
J: TRBJ1-1; V: TRBV9; CDR3: CASSAHPGGSNTEAFF
J: TRBJ1-2; V: TRBV5-1; CDR3: CASSKILASLGYGYTF
J: TRBJ1-3; V: TRBV14; CDR3: CASSLQGYGNTIYF
J: TRBJ1-5; V: TRBV15; CDR3: CATSRDRGKGQPQHF
J: TRBJ2-1; V: TRBV7-2; CDR3: CASSPGQGAGEQFF
J: TRBJ2-5; V: TRBV7-2; CDR3: CASSLSGGVQETQYF
J: TRBJ1-3; V: TRBV28; CDR3: CASSPTGGSGNTIYF
J: TRBJ1-1; V: TRBV11-1; CDR3: CASSLRTVNTEAFF
J: TRBJ2-5; V: TRBV28; CDR3: CASSWGLAGGQETQYF
J: TRBJ2-1; V: TRBV29-1; CDR3: CSVTRLAGGNEQFF
J: TRBJ1-3; V: TRBV12-3/TRBV12-4; CDR3: CASDGGGDTIYF
J: TRBJ2-7; V: TRBV25-1; CDR3: CASSAPPGRSYTPYEQYF
J: TRBJ2-7; V: TRBV7-2; CDR3: CASSLVPSEQYF
J: TRBJ2-2; V: TRBV19; CDR3: CASSRTSGRAGGGELFF
J: TRBJ1-1; V: TRBV6-5; CDR3: CASSPGVTEAFF
J: TRBJ1-5; V: TRBV19; CDR3: CATQAGGHQPQHF
J: TRBJ2-5; V: TRBV28; CDR3: CASSFPTSGGPGGETQYF
J: TRBJ1-4; V: TRBV30; CDR3: CAFSRASKLFF
J: TRBJ2-5; V: TRBV7-6; CDR3: CASSLALLDTETVIQETQYF
J: TRBJ2-3; V: TRBV15; CDR3: CATSRGASGSSDTQYF
J: TRBJ1-4; V: TRBV7-9; CDR3: CASSQAQGYDEKLFF